Listed here is a single T cell receptor (beta chain). It lacks a known antigen. Per-base qualities were not stored, and no clone one base away is much larger. The collaborating institutions used their own protocols to collect whole blood in K2EDTA tubes. For TCRbeta analysis, collaborators shipped samples as frozen whole blood, isolated PBMCs, or DNA extracted from either of those sample types. This entry comes from a study of blood T cell repertoires in COVID-19 (dated by TCRdb to 2019 to 2021). Background on the whole study: Samples from collaborators originated in the United States, Italy and Spain and spanned both the acute and convalescent phases of COVID-19. The prospective study material was composed of cDNA or gDNA derived from T cells, B-cell-depleted T cells, or PBMCs. The dataset comprised deeply sampled blood TCRbeta repertoires from subjects exposed to, actively infected with, or recovered from COVID-19. The repertoires were made available in a free public database intended to serve as a resource for research on the immune response to SARS-CoV-2. Samples came from the ongoing ImmuneRACE study (first 160 participants) plus 1,254 subjects from 6 global collaborators. A de-identified subject ID, COVID-19 status, age in years and sex were almost always included in the sample metadata. Where available, HLA class I and class II types were taken from metadata supplied by the sample provider and were not determined by assay-based typing.

Paper-wide results and their limitations: Clinical and demographic metadata were provided uncurated, with the amount varying by source and participant.

The junction shows trimming of 7 bases on V and 3 bases on J, plus 13 bases between the germline ends. The CDR3 sequence holds 14 residues, the cysteine and phenylalanine included. CDR3 DNA is the only sequence kept; it has 42 bases, read in frame from the first base. In the germline V gene (reference sequence), CDR1 corresponds to MNHEY and CDR2 to SMNVEV. TCRbeta CDR3 regions were amplified from genomic DNA using the immunoSEQ Assay, a bias-controlled multiplex PCR. In the original analysis: Within the assay, amplification of reference gene primers was used to estimate how many nucleated cells each sample contained. To quantify the absolute abundance of each unique TCRbeta CDR3 rearrangement, sequence reads were collapsed and filtered. For each sample, productive Simpson clonality was calculated by taking the square root of Simpson's diversity index across productive rearrangements. TCRdb stores this immuneACCESS table with in-frame sequences only. Part of the clones is absent; in the studies checked, under half of the shortfall reflects unresolved V genes, and no reason is known for the rest. Clone size and V and J calls were adopted from that table, with D and trimming inferred from the DNA. In this sample the table shows some 70,000 clones, under 85% of which occur a single time. The top ten clonotypes cover 9.8% of the sample.

The chain links TRBV27 with TRBJ2-1; possibly the D gene is TRBD1, per 5 matching bases. The sequencing input was peripheral blood. This clonotype originated in a woman between 50 and 59 years old with acute or convalescent COVID-19. The CDR3 reads as follows: CASKPTDNYNEQFF. The nucleotides are TGTGCCAGCAAGCCGACAGATAACTACAATGAGCAGTTCTTC.